A selection of T cell receptor beta chains follows, all from one sample in a study of cytomegalovirus exposure and HLA in healthy donors. Sequencing used immunoSEQ multiplex PCR; TCRdb keeps in-frame clones, though not all of them. The data hold about 170,000 clones, with around nine tenths observed a single time. The sequencing input was PBMCs. Receptors were obtained from a man aged 18 to 35 in good health and CMV-seropositive. The CDR3 runs from the conserved cysteine through the conserved F or W. D genes are given only for firm matches.

D	V	J	CDR3
TRBD2	TRBV4-1	TRBJ2-3	CASSPGLAGVGTQYF
NA	TRBV27	TRBJ2-2	CASSSTTGFGELFF
NA	TRBV5-1	TRBJ2-1	CASSFRGDSYNEQFF
NA	TRBV7-9	TRBJ2-6	CASSFHSSGANVLTF
NA	TRBV28	TRBJ2-1	CASLNSGSYNEQFF
TRBD2	TRBV7-8	TRBJ2-1	CASSPPAGVGDEQFF
TRBD1	TRBV6-1	TRBJ1-2	CASSEQGANYGYTF
TRBD2	TRBV5-6	TRBJ2-3	CASSPFLSGGGGQYF
NA	TRBV6-1	TRBJ2-1	CASSEQAGNTYNEQFF
NA	TRBV5-8	TRBJ2-3	CASRGQGPRTDTQYF
TRBD2	TRBV29-1	TRBJ2-7	CSVKGLAGASYEQYF
NA	TRBV7-6	TRBJ1-2	CASSSPGLQYGYTF
NA	TRBV6-5	TRBJ1-2	CASRTSGNGYTF
TRBD2	TRBV2	TRBJ2-3	CASVLDAGGTQYF
NA	TRBV7-9	TRBJ1-1	CASSPDLDTEAFF
TRBD2	TRBV15	TRBJ2-1	CATSRVGSGRVPQFF
TRBD2	TRBV7-9	TRBJ2-1	CASSSDLAGVSYNEQFF
NA	TRBV2	TRBJ2-5	CASSDYAGQGETQYF
NA	TRBV10-3	TRBJ1-4	CAIRPDYSGALSGKLFF
TRBD2	TRBV15	TRBJ2-1	CATSPGRAYEQFF
TRBD2	TRBV11-3	TRBJ2-7	CASRLAGSYEQYF
TRBD2	TRBV5-4	TRBJ2-7	CASSGTREYEQYF
NA	TRBV7-9	TRBJ2-1	CASSAGFSSYNEQFF
TRBD2	TRBV19	TRBJ2-5	CASQEVASGIEKTQYF
TRBD2	TRBV29-1	TRBJ2-7	CSVEERLAGVYEQYF
TRBD2	TRBV15	TRBJ2-1	CATSWTSGSTNEQFF
NA	TRBV30	TRBJ1-3	CAWSVTGSGNTIYF
TRBD1	TRBV6-6	TRBJ2-5	CASSGQGQRGETQYF
TRBD2	TRBV9	TRBJ2-1	CASSLLAGGGNEQFF
TRBD2	TRBV11-2	TRBJ2-1	CASSPATSGSYNEQFF
NA	TRBV30	TRBJ1-4	CAWSLEGGKLFF
NA	TRBV27	TRBJ2-1	CASRRTINSYNEQFF
NA	TRBV19	TRBJ2-7	CASSIDRAYEQYF
TRBD2	TRBV6-6	TRBJ2-7	CASSYGGRGDEQYF
NA	TRBV5-1	TRBJ2-5	CASSFLVGGETQYF
NA	TRBV7-4	TRBJ1-1	CASRPPGSGLKAEAFF
TRBD2	TRBV28	TRBJ2-1	CASSPRAGGSDEQFF
NA	TRBV7-3	TRBJ2-3	CASSLTGGRAVDTQYF
NA	TRBV10-3	TRBJ2-1	CAITRGDSSYNEQFF
TRBD1	TRBV2	TRBJ1-5	CASSSTGVYSNQPQHF
NA	TRBV2	TRBJ2-1	CASTPSSYEQFF
TRBD2	TRBV9	TRBJ2-1	CASSVEWTSVLNFF
NA	TRBV5-4	TRBJ2-3	CASSSTGKGVTDTQYF
NA	TRBV15	TRBJ2-7	CATSRGRATDEQYF
NA	TRBV2	TRBJ2-2	CASSEQAANTGELFF
TRBD2	TRBV5-1	TRBJ2-3	CASSLGLASTDTQYF
TRBD2	TRBV6-1	TRBJ2-2	CASTFGLAGSGELFF
NA	TRBV5-1	TRBJ1-2	CASSFRSQGIYGYTF
NA	TRBV6-5	TRBJ2-5	CASSTSRLAGDTQYF
TRBD2	TRBV14	TRBJ2-3	CASSQTSGALGTDTQYF
NA	TRBV25-1	TRBJ1-2	CASSESRYYGYTF
NA	TRBV6-1	TRBJ2-7	CASSETSAGGGNEQYF
NA	TRBV5-6	TRBJ2-2	CASSLVGSEELFF
NA	TRBV7-2	TRBJ2-3	CASRPDTDTQYF
TRBD2	TRBV7-8	TRBJ2-7	CASSFLAGRITAYEQYF
NA	TRBV5-1	TRBJ2-1	CASSLDLSGGSNEQFF
TRBD2	TRBV28	TRBJ2-2	CASSPASGRGSGELFF
TRBD2	TRBV29-1	TRBJ2-1	CSVDLAGLNNEQFF
NA	TRBV11-3	TRBJ1-2	CASSLGAVYGYTF